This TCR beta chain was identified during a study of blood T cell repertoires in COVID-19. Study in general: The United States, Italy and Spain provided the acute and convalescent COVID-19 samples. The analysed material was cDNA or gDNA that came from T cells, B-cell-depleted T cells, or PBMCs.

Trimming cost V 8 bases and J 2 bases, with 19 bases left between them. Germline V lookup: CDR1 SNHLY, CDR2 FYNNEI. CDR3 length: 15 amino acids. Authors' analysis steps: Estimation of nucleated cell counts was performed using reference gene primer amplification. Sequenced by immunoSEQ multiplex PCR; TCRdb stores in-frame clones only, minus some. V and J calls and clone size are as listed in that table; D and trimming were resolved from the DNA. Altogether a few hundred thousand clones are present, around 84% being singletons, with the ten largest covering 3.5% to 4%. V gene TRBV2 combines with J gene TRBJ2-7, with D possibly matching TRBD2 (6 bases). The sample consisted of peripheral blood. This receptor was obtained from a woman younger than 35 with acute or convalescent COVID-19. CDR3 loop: CASDGLRGYPYEQYF. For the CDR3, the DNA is TGTGCCAGCGACGGGCTCCGGGGGTACCCCTACGAGCAGTACTTC.